This T cell receptor (beta chain) was recorded in a study of molecular identifiers for immune sequencing clone quantification. TCRdb re-derived calls from the PCR reads in MiXCR, one entry per CDR3 protein. The table lists 600,000 to 650,000 distinct CDR3 sequences, 15% to 20% of them singletons. The study, taken as a whole, reports: Sharing of a barcode by identical TCR molecules could cause highly expanded clone sizes to be underestimated.

As regards this clonotype: Its antigen is unidentified. The junction differs from germline at one of its ends, possibly a read error.

Sequencing libraries of naive CD8 cells derived from approximately 20,000 to 980,000 sorted cells with 10%, 30% or 50% RNA. Sorting isolated naive CD8 T cells as CD8+CD4-CCR7+CD45RA+ events. The specimen sequenced was naive CD8+ T cells from blood, with Jurkat cell RNA spiked in. The subset is: FACS-sorted CD8+CD4-CCR7+CD45RA+ naive T cells. The origin of this receptor is a human donor in good health. Some libraries in this study had Jurkat cell RNA spiked in.

The CDR3 protein is CVSSAGGQGTNSPLHF. DNA of the CDR3: TGCGTCAGCAGCGCGGGGGGACAGGGCACCAATTCACCCCTCCACTTT. The chain links TRBV5-1 to TRBJ1-6; TRBD1 agrees at 9 bases. There are 16 residues in the CDR3. CDR1 is SGHRS, CDR2 YFSETQ, per germline.